Listed below are T cell receptor beta chains from one sample, sequenced in a study of cytomegalovirus exposure and HLA in healthy donors. Only in-frame clones appear in the TCRdb table, and some are missing; sequencing was by immunoSEQ multiplex PCR. The sample lists 80,000 to 100,000 clones, over 65% occurring once. Input material: PBMCs. Every receptor here comes from a man aged 40-50 years in good health and CMV-seronegative. Both conserved end residues are part of each CDR3. D genes are given only for firm matches. Clone size, where shown, is once, few, many, or a class for clones that have expanded.

CDR3nt | CDR3aa | len | abundance | j_gene | v_gene | d_gene
TGTGCCAGCAGCACACCCCGGGACAGGCTAACTAACTATGGCTACACCTTC | CASSTPRDRLTNYGYTF | 17 | NA | TRBJ1-2 | TRBV7-9 | TRBD1
TGTGCCAGCATGGCGGTCTATGGCTACACCTTC | CASMAVYGYTF | 11 | NA | TRBJ1-2 | TRBV2 | NA
TGTGCCAGCAGGACTAATTTTGAGCAGTTCTTC | CASRTNFEQFF | 11 | NA | TRBJ2-1 | TRBV2 | NA
TGTGCCAGCAGCGTAGGAGGTATCACCTACAATGAGCAGTTCTTC | CASSVGGITYNEQFF | 15 | NA | TRBJ2-1 | TRBV9 | NA
TGTGCCAGCAGACTAAGGGACAGTCGAGCTTTCTTT | CASRLRDSRAFF | 12 | NA | TRBJ1-1 | TRBV6-6 | TRBD1
TGTGCCTGGAGTGTAGGTGGGGGCCTCCAGCCCCAGCATTTT | CAWSVGGGLQPQHF | 14 | NA | TRBJ1-5 | TRBV30 | NA
TGTGCCAGCAGTCAGGGGACCGGTCGCTACGAGCAGTACTTC | CASSQGTGRYEQYF | 14 | NA | TRBJ2-7 | TRBV28 | NA
TGTGCCAGTACCCCTAGGACAGGGGGCCAAGATACGCAGTATTTT | CASTPRTGGQDTQYF | 15 | NA | TRBJ2-3 | TRBV19 | TRBD1
TGTGCCAGCAAGGGACTAGGCAATGAGCAGTTCTTC | CASKGLGNEQFF | 12 | once | TRBJ2-1 | TRBV6-6 | TRBD2
TGCGCCAGCAGCCCAAGAACGGGACAGTCAACCTACGAGCAGTACTTC | CASSPRTGQSTYEQYF | 16 | NA | TRBJ2-7 | TRBV5-1 | TRBD1
TGCGCCAGCAGCTTGGTCGGTCTATCTTACGAGCAGTACTTC | CASSLVGLSYEQYF | 14 | NA | TRBJ2-7 | TRBV5-1 | NA
TGTGCCAGCAGCTTCTTCCTAGCGGGGGCAGATACGCAGTATTTT | CASSFFLAGADTQYF | 15 | NA | TRBJ2-3 | TRBV5-6 | TRBD2
TGTGCCAGCAGCCAAGGGACTAGCGGGAGAAACGAGCAGTACTTC | CASSQGTSGRNEQYF | 15 | NA | TRBJ2-7 | TRBV14 | TRBD2
TGTGCCAGCAGCTTAGACAGGAGCACTGAAGCTTTCTTT | CASSLDRSTEAFF | 13 | once | TRBJ1-1 | TRBV7-3 | NA
TGTGCCAGCAGCCTTAGCAGGGGGAATCAGCCCCAGCATTTT | CASSLSRGNQPQHF | 14 | few | TRBJ1-5 | TRBV6-1 | TRBD1
TGTGCCAGCAGCCCTCGGACAGGGGGCTACGAGCAGTACTTC | CASSPRTGGYEQYF | 14 | NA | TRBJ2-7 | TRBV7-2 | TRBD1
TGCGCCAGCAGCTTGGTAGGACAGGGGTACAATGAGCAGTTCTTC | CASSLVGQGYNEQFF | 15 | NA | TRBJ2-1 | TRBV5-1 | TRBD1
TGTGCCAGTAGTAGGCGGGAGGACTTTAGAGAGCAGTACTTC | CASSRREDFREQYF | 14 | NA | TRBJ2-7 | TRBV19 | TRBD2
TGTGCCAGCAGTTTGTATAGAGAGGAGCAGTACTTC | CASSLYREEQYF | 12 | few | TRBJ2-7 | TRBV28 | NA
TGTGCCAGCACGGAAGTACGGGGGGCCTTGGGTGGCTACACCTTC | CASTEVRGALGGYTF | 15 | NA | TRBJ1-2 | TRBV6-5 | NA
TGTGCCAGCAGCTTAACGACAGACGGCTACACCTTC | CASSLTTDGYTF | 12 | NA | TRBJ1-2 | TRBV7-9 | NA
TGTGCTAGTGGTTCGCAGGTTGAGCAGTTCTTC | CASGSQVEQFF | 11 | NA | TRBJ2-1 | TRBV12-5 | NA
TGCGCCAGCAGTCCCAGGGGGGACTCTGGAAACACCATATATTTT | CASSPRGDSGNTIYF | 15 | once | TRBJ1-3 | TRBV4-1 | TRBD1
TGTGCCAGCAGCCCACAGGGACAGAACAGGTACGAGCAGTACTTC | CASSPQGQNRYEQYF | 15 | NA | TRBJ2-7 | TRBV7-2 | TRBD1
TGTGCCAGCAGTCTGACAGGGTCCGCCGGGGAGCTGTTTTTT | CASSLTGSAGELFF | 14 | NA | TRBJ2-2 | TRBV9 | TRBD1
TGTGCCAGCTCACCACTCTCGGGAGGGACTAACTATGGCTACACCTTC | CASSPLSGGTNYGYTF | 16 | NA | TRBJ1-2 | TRBV18 | NA
TGTGCCAGCAGCACCGGACAGGGAAGGGCAACCTACGAGCAGTACTTC | CASSTGQGRATYEQYF | 16 | NA | TRBJ2-7 | TRBV6-6 | TRBD1
TGTGCCAGCAGTTTGGACAGTGCCTACGAGCAGTACTTC | CASSLDSAYEQYF | 13 | few | TRBJ2-7 | TRBV28 | NA
TGTGCCAGCAATATCGGGGGGGCTAACACTGAAGCTTTCTTT | CASNIGGANTEAFF | 14 | NA | TRBJ1-1 | TRBV28 | NA
TGTGCCATCAGGGACCCCCAGGGTGATAATTCACCCCTCCACTTT | CAIRDPQGDNSPLHF | 15 | NA | TRBJ1-6 | TRBV10-3 | NA
TGTGCCAGCAGCGGGCGGACAGGCCCCCAAGAGACCCAGTACTTC | CASSGRTGPQETQYF | 15 | NA | TRBJ2-5 | TRBV5-4 | TRBD1
TGTGCCAGCAGTGTAGACACTAGCTCCTATAATTCACCCCTCCACTTT | CASSVDTSSYNSPLHF | 16 | few | TRBJ1-6 | TRBV25-1 | NA
TGCGCCAGCAGTGAATTTAGTAGCGGGGGTTACTACAATGAGCAGTTCTTC | CASSEFSSGGYYNEQFF | 17 | NA | TRBJ2-1 | TRBV10-2 | TRBD2
TGTGCCAGTAGTGTTCAACCCCAGGGGGATGAGCAGTTCTTC | CASSVQPQGDEQFF | 14 | NA | TRBJ2-1 | TRBV19 | TRBD1
TGTGCCAGCAGCTTAGGTCCGGGGACACAAGAGACCCAGTACTTC | CASSLGPGTQETQYF | 15 | NA | TRBJ2-5 | TRBV11-2 | NA
TGTGCCAGTAGCAACTACCGGGACAGGGGGAACACTGAAGCTTTCTTT | CASSNYRDRGNTEAFF | 16 | few | TRBJ1-1 | TRBV19 | TRBD1
TGTGCCAGCAGCCCCAGTTCGCTCTTAGCGGGGGGCAACGAAAACATTCAGTACTTC | CASSPSSLLAGGNENIQYF | 19 | NA | TRBJ2-4 | TRBV4-2 | TRBD2
TGTGCCAGCAGTTTATCCAGGTCCTACGAGCAGTACTTC | CASSLSRSYEQYF | 13 | NA | TRBJ2-7 | TRBV27 | NA
TGTGCCAGCAAGGCGGAAATGAACACTGAAGCTTTCTTT | CASKAEMNTEAFF | 13 | NA | TRBJ1-1 | TRBV2 | NA
TGTGCCAGCAGTGTAGGGGGTACAAACACCGGGGAGCTGTTTTTT | CASSVGGTNTGELFF | 15 | NA | TRBJ2-2 | TRBV2 | NA
TGTGCCAGCAGCAAAGACTGGGGGCGCCAAGAGACCCAGTACTTC | CASSKDWGRQETQYF | 15 | few | TRBJ2-5 | TRBV21-1 | NA
TGCGCCAGCAGTGACGGTCTCGCGGGGGAGACAGATACGCAGTATTTT | CASSDGLAGETDTQYF | 16 | NA | TRBJ2-3 | TRBV10-2 | TRBD2
TGTGCCAGCAGCCGTACCCCAACGCAGACTAGCGGGGTGGATACGCAGTATTTT | CASSRTPTQTSGVDTQYF | 18 | NA | TRBJ2-3 | TRBV7-6 | TRBD2
TGTGCCAGCAGTTCCGGGACAGGGTCCGTAAACATTCAGTACTTC | CASSSGTGSVNIQYF | 15 | few | TRBJ2-4 | TRBV27 | TRBD1
TGTGCCAGCAGCTTAGGACCGGGACAGGGATTTAGCTCCTACGAGCAGTACTTC | CASSLGPGQGFSSYEQYF | 18 | NA | TRBJ2-7 | TRBV7-2 | TRBD1
TGCGCCAGCGGAATAGCGGGAGGGCCGGAGACCCAGTACTTC | CASGIAGGPETQYF | 14 | NA | TRBJ2-5 | TRBV5-1 | TRBD2
TGTGCCAGCAGCCCGGACAGAGGAAAACTGTTTTTT | CASSPDRGKLFF | 12 | NA | TRBJ1-4 | TRBV5-8 | NA
TGTGCCATCAGTGAGTCGACTTACGAGCAGTACTTC | CAISESTYEQYF | 12 | NA | TRBJ2-7 | TRBV10-3 | NA
TGCAGTGCCCAGGTGTTCGGGGAGCTGTTTTTT | CSAQVFGELFF | 11 | NA | TRBJ2-2 | TRBV20-1 | NA
TGTGCCAGCAGTGTACCCCGGGGCAGGGGCCTCTCTGGGGCCAACGTCCTGACTTTC | CASSVPRGRGLSGANVLTF | 19 | NA | TRBJ2-6 | TRBV28 | NA
TGTGCCAGCAGCTTAGGTGCCGGGACAGGCCCGGGGGCAGGCTACACCTTC | CASSLGAGTGPGAGYTF | 17 | NA | TRBJ1-2 | TRBV11-2 | TRBD1
TGTGCCAGCAGCTCCCGACCGACAGGGGAAGAGACCCAGTACTTC | CASSSRPTGEETQYF | 15 | NA | TRBJ2-5 | TRBV11-2 | TRBD1